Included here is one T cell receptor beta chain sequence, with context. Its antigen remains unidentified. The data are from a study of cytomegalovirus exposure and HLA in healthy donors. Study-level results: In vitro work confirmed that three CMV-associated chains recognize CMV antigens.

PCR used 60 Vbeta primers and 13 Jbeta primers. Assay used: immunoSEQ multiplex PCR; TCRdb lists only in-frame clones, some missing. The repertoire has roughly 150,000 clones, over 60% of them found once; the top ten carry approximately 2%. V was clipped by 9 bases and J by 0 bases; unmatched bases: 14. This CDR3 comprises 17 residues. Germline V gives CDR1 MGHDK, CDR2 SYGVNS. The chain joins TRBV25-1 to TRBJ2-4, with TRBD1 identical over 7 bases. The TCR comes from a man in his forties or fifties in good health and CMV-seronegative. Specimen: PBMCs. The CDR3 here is CARAGGQVRLAKNIQYF. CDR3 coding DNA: TGTGCCAGAGCAGGGGGTCAGGTTAGGCTAGCCAAAAACATTCAGTACTTC.